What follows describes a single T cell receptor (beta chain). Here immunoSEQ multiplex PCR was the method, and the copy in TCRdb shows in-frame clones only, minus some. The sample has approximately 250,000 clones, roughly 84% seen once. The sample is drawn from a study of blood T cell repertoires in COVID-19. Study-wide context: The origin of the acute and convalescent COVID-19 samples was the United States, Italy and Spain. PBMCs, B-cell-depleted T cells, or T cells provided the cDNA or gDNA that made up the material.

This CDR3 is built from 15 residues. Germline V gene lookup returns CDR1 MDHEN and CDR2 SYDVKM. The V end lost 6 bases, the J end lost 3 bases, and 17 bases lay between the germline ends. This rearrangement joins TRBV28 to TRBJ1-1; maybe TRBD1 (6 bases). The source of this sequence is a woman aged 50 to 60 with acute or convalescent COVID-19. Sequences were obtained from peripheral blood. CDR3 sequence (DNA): TGTGCCAGCAGAAACGCTCGGGAGGGGGACACTGAAGCTTTCTTT. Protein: CASRNAREGDTEAFF.